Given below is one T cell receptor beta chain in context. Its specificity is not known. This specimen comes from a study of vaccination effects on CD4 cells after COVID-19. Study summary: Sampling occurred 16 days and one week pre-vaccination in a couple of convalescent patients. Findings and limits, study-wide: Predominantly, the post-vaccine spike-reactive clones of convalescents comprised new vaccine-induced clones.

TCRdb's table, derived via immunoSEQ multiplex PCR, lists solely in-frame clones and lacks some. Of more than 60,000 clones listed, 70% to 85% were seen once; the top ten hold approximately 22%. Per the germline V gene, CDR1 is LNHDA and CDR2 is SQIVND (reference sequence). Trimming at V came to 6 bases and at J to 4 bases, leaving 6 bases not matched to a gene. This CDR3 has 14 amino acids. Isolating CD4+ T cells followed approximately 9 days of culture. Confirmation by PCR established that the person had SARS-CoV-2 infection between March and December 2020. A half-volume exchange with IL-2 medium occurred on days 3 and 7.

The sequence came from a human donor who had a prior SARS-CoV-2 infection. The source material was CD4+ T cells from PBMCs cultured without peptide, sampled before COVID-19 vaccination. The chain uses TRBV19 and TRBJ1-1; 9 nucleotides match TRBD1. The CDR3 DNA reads TGTGCCAGTAGGATACAGGGGGCTAGCACTGAAGCTTTCTTT. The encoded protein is CASRIQGASTEAFF.